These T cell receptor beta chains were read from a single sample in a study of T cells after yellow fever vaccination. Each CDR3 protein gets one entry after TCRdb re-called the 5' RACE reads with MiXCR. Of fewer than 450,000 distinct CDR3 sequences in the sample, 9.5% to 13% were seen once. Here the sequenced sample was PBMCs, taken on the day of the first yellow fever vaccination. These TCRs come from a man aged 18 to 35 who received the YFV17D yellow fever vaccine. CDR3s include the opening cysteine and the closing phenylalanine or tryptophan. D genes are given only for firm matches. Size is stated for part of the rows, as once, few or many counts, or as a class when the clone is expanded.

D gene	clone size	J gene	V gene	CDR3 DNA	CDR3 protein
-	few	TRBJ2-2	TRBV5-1	TGCGCCAGCAGCCCGACAGGATCGAACACCGGGGAGCTGTTTTTT	CASSPTGSNTGELFF
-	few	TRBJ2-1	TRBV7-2	TGTGCCAGCAGCTTAGCTAGGACGGTTAATGAGCAGTTCTTC	CASSLARTVNEQFF
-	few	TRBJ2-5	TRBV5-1	TGCGCCAGCAGCCCCGGGGGGACAGGCGCACCTCCGGAGACCCAGTACTTC	CASSPGGTGAPPETQYF
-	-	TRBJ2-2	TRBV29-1	TGCAGCGTTGGAGAGAACACCGGGGAGCTGTTTTTT	CSVGENTGELFF
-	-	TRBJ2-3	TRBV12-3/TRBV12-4	TGTGCCAGCACGAGGGGCCAAGAAGATACGCAGTATTTT	CASTRGQEDTQYF
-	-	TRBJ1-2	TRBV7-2	TGTGCCAGCAGCTTCCAGGGATATGGCTACACCTTC	CASSFQGYGYTF
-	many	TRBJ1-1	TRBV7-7	TGTGCTAGCAGCCCGACCGTGAACACTGAAGCTTTCTTT	CASSPTVNTEAFF
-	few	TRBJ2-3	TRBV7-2	TGTGCCAGCAGGAGAGCCCCTAGCACAGATACGCAGTATTTT	CASRRAPSTDTQYF
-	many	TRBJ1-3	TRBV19	TGTGCCAGTAGTATGTTCAGAGGGGGCTCTGGAAACACCATATATTTT	CASSMFRGGSGNTIYF
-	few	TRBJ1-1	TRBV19	TGTGCCAGTAGTATAAGGCAGGGTTTGAACACTGAAGCTTTCTTT	CASSIRQGLNTEAFF
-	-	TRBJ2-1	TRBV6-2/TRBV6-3	TGTGCCAGCAGCCCCCCGCCCGGGACTTCATCCTACAATGAGCAGTTCTTC	CASSPPPGTSSYNEQFF
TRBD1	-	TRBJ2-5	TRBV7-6	TGTGCCAGCAGCTCTAGAGTTCTCAGTCCGGGACAGGGGGCAGAGACCCAGTACTTC	CASSSRVLSPGQGAETQYF
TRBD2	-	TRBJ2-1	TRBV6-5	TGTGCCAGCAGTTACTTAGCGGGGGTGGAGAATGAGCAGTTCTTC	CASSYLAGVENEQFF
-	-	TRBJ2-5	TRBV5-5	TGTGCCAGCAGCTTGTGGGCAGAAGAGACCCAGTACTTC	CASSLWAEETQYF
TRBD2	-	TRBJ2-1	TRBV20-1	TGCAGTGCTAGGATCGGGACTAGCGGTTACAATGAGCAGTTCTTC	CSARIGTSGYNEQFF
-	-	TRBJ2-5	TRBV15	TGTGCCACCAGCAGATCCAGACTTATCGTCCAAGAGACCCAGTACTTC	CATSRSRLIVQETQYF
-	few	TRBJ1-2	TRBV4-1	TGCGCCAGCAGCCAAGATAGCGGACAGCCGTTCTATGGCTACACCTTC	CASSQDSGQPFYGYTF
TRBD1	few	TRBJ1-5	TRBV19	TGTGCCAGTAGTATCTTTCGCGGACAGGGAAAGCCCCAGCATTTT	CASSIFRGQGKPQHF
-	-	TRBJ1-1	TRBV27	TGTGCCAGCACCCTCCGGGGAGGGACGACTGAAGCTTTCTTT	CASTLRGGTTEAFF
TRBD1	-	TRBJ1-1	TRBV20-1	TGCAGTGCGCCGGACAGGGCGACTGAAGCTTTCTTT	CSAPDRATEAFF
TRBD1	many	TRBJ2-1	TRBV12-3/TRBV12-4	TGTGCCAGCAGCTCGACAGGGGGTTGGGTACGCAATGAGCAGTTCTTC	CASSSTGGWVRNEQFF
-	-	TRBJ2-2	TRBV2	TGTGCCAGCAGTTACCACACCGGGGAGCTGTTTTTT	CASSYHTGELFF
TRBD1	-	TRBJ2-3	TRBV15	TGTGCCACCAGCGACAGGGCGCTTAGCACAGATACGCAGTATTTT	CATSDRALSTDTQYF
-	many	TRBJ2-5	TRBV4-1	TGCGCCAGCAGCCAAGTGGACCTCCAAGAGACCCAGTACTTC	CASSQVDLQETQYF
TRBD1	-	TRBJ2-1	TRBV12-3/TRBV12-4	TGTGCCAGCACCCGACAGGGAAACAATGAGCAGTTCTTC	CASTRQGNNEQFF
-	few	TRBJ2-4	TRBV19	TGTGCCAGTAGTCCCGCACCGGGTTTTGGCAAAAACATTCAGTACTTC	CASSPAPGFGKNIQYF
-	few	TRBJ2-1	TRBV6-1	TGTGCCAGCGGGCCCCGCCGGGGGAATGAGCAGTTCTTC	CASGPRRGNEQFF
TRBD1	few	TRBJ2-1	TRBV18	TGTGCCAGCTCACTTGGGACAGCAGGATACAATGAGCAGTTCTTC	CASSLGTAGYNEQFF
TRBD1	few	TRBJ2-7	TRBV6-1	TGTGCCAGCAGTGATGAGCCGGGACAGGGAGCCACCAGCTCCTACGAGCAGTACTTC	CASSDEPGQGATSSYEQYF
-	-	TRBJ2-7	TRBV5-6	TGTGCCAGCAGCTTGCGGGAGAACCCCTACGAGCAGTACTTC	CASSLRENPYEQYF
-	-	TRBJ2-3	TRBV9	TGTGCCAGCAGCCGGGACCACACAGATACGCAGTATTTT	CASSRDHTDTQYF
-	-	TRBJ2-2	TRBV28	TGTGCCAGCAGTTCCGCCCAGGCTATTGGCGGGGAGCTGTTTTTT	CASSSAQAIGGELFF
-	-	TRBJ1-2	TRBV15	TGTGCCACCAGCAGAGACAAGGGTTTGAACTATGGCTACACCTTC	CATSRDKGLNYGYTF
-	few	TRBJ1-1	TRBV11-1	TGTGCCAGCAGCCCGAATGGGGGGCCCACTGAAGCTTTCTTT	CASSPNGGPTEAFF
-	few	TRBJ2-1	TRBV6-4	TGTGCCAGCAGTGTTCGGCCCCGGGGTGAGCAGTTCTTC	CASSVRPRGEQFF
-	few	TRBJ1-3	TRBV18	TGTGCCAGCTCAGAGGGGAGTTATGGAAACACCATATATTTT	CASSEGSYGNTIYF
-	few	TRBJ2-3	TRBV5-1	TGCGCCAGCAGCTTCGGATACCTCCTCACAGATACGCAGTATTTT	CASSFGYLLTDTQYF
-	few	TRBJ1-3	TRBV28	TGTGCCAGCAGTTTATCGTCCATCTCTGGAAACACCATATATTTT	CASSLSSISGNTIYF
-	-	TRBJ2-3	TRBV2	TGTGCCACCGCGTACGATACGCAGTATTTT	CATAYDTQYF
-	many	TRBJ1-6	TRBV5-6	TGTGCCAGCAGCTGGGGAACCCCCTATAATTCACCCCTCCACTTT	CASSWGTPYNSPLHF
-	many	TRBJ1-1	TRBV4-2	TGTGCCAGCAGCCAAGATAGGTTGAACACTGAAGCTTTCTTT	CASSQDRLNTEAFF
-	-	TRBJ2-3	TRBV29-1	TGCAGCGTTGAAAAGACCACAGATACGCAGTATTTT	CSVEKTTDTQYF
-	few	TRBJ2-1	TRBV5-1	TGCGCCAGCAGCTTGGGAGCAGCCAGGGTCGGCAATGAGCAGTTCTTC	CASSLGAARVGNEQFF
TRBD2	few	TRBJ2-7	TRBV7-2	TGTGCCAGCAGTCCCCGGACTAGCGGGGGACTCGAGCAGTACTTC	CASSPRTSGGLEQYF
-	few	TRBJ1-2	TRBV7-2	TGTGCCAGCAGCTTAGCTGGTACAGAGTATGGCTACACCTTC	CASSLAGTEYGYTF
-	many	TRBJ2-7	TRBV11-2	TGTGCCAGCAGCTTAATACCCAGCTCCTACGAGCAGTACTTC	CASSLIPSSYEQYF
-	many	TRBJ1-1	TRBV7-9	TGTGCCAGCAGCTTAGATTGGGGTCCTGAAGCTTTCTTT	CASSLDWGPEAFF
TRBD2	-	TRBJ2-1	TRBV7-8	TGTGCCAGCAGCCCTGAGCGGGGGTCGTACAATGAGCAGTTCTTC	CASSPERGSYNEQFF
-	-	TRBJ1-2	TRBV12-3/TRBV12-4	TGTGCCAGCAGTACAGGCGAGAGGGGCTACACCTTC	CASSTGERGYTF
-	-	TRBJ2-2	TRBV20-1	TGCAGTGCTCGCCGTGACAGCAACACCGGGGAGCTGTTTTTT	CSARRDSNTGELFF
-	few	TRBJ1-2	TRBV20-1	TGCAGTGCTAGAGAATCGGGACTTAACTATGGCTACACCTTC	CSARESGLNYGYTF
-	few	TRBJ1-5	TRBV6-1	TGTGCCAGCAGTGAATTAAGGGGAAGCAATCAGCCCCAGCATTTT	CASSELRGSNQPQHF
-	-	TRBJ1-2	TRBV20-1	TGCAGTGCTAGTTGGCAGACCTATGGCTACACCTTC	CSASWQTYGYTF
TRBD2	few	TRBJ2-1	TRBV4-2	TGTGCCAGCAGCCCTACGGGACTAGCGGGCAATGAGCAGTTCTTC	CASSPTGLAGNEQFF
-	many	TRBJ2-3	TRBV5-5	TGTGCCAGCAGCTTTACCGGGAGAACAGATACGCAGTATTTT	CASSFTGRTDTQYF
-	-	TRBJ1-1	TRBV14	TGTGCCAGCAGCCCGTACGGGGCGGTGAACACTGAAGCTTTCTTT	CASSPYGAVNTEAFF
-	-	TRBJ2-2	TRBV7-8	TGTGCCAGCAGCTGGTGGACGAACACCGGGGAGCTGTTTTTT	CASSWWTNTGELFF